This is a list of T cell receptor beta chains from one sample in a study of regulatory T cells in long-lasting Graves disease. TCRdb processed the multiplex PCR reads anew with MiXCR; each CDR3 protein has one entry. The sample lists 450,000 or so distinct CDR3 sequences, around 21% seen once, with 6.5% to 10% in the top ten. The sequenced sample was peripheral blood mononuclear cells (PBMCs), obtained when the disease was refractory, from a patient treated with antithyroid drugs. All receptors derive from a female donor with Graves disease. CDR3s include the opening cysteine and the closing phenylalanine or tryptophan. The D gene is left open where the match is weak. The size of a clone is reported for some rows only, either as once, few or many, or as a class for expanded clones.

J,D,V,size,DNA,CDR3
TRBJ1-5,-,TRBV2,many,TGTGCCATCCAAGGGGGGCGGAATCAGCCCCAGCATTTT,CAIQGGRNQPQHF
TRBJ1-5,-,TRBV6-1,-,TGTGCCAGCCGAAGGTCCGGGGGGAAGCAGCCCCAGCATTTT,CASRRSGGKQPQHF
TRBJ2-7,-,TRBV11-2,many,TGTGCCAGCAGCTCGCTAGCCCCGGGGCAGTCAAGCGGGCAGTACTTC,CASSSLAPGQSSGQYF
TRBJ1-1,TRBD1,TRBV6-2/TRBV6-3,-,TGTGCCAGCAGTGCGAAGTCGGGACAGATTTTCTTGAACACTGAAGCTTTCTTT,CASSAKSGQIFLNTEAFF
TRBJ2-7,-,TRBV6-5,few,TGTGCCAGCAGGTACTCCATTTGGAGCGAGCAGCACTTC,CASRYSIWSEQHF
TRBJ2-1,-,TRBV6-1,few,TGTGCCAGCAGCCACCCCGACAGGCGCTCCTACAATGAGCAGTTCTTC,CASSHPDRRSYNEQFF
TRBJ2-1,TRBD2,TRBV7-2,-,TGTGCCAGCAGCTTAGTGGGACTAGCGGCCGATGAGCAGTTCTTC,CASSLVGLAADEQFF
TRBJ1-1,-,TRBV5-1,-,TGCGCCAGCAGCCGTACTGGGCGGGTAGGGAACACTGAAGCTTTCTTT,CASSRTGRVGNTEAFF
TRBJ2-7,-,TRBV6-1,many,TGTGCCAGCAGCGGACGGGACACTTTTCTCGAGCAGTACTTC,CASSGRDTFLEQYF
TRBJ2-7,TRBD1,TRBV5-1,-,TGCGCCAGCAGCACCCGACAGGGGGGCGAAGCCTACGAGCAGTACTTC,CASSTRQGGEAYEQYF
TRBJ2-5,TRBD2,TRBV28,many,TGTGCCAGCAGTTTGTCGGCGGGAGGGTTAGAGACCCAGTACTTC,CASSLSAGGLETQYF
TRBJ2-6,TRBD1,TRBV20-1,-,TGCAGTGCGCCGCCACTATTCGGGACAGGGTTCGATCCTGGGGCCAACGTCCTGACTTTC,CSAPPLFGTGFDPGANVLTF
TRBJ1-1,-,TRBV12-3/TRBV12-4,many,TGTGCCAGCAGGTCGACAGGAACGAACACTGAAGCTTTCTTT,CASRSTGTNTEAFF
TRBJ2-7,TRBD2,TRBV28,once,TGTGCCACCTCAAGCGGGGGGCTTTACGAGCAGTACTTC,CATSSGGLYEQYF
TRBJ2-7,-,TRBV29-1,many,TGCAGCGTGTGGGACAACTACGAGCAGTACTTC,CSVWDNYEQYF
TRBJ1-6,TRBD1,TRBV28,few,TGTGCCAGCAGTTTGAACCAGGGGGGAGCTTCACCCCTCCACTTT,CASSLNQGGASPLHF
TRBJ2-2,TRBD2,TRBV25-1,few,TGTGCCAGCAGCAACCGATTTAGCGGGAGTGGCACCGGGGAGCTGTTTTTT,CASSNRFSGSGTGELFF
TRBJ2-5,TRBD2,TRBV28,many,TGTGCCAGCCAAACTAGCGGGAGGGGCCTGGAGACCCAGTACTTC,CASQTSGRGLETQYF
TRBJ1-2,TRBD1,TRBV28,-,TGTGCCAGCAGTCGACCGGGACAGGGAGCTAACTATGGCTACACCTTC,CASSRPGQGANYGYTF
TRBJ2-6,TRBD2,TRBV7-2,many,TGTGCCAGCAGCTTAGCGGTTTCCGTGGTAGCGGGAACCAGCTCTGGGGCCAACGTCCTGACTTTC,CASSLAVSVVAGTSSGANVLTF
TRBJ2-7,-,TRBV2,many,TGTGCCACTAACTACCTTGGCCACCGCGAGCAGTACTTC,CATNYLGHREQYF
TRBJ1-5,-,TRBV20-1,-,TGCAGTGCGAGGACAGCCCGTCAGCCCCAGCATTTT,CSARTARQPQHF
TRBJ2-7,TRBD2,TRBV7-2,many,TGTGCCAGCAGCTTAGACTGGACTAGCGGCTCCTACGAGCAGTACTTC,CASSLDWTSGSYEQYF
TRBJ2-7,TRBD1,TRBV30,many,TGTGCCTGGAGTGTACGCCGGACAGGGGGTATCTACGAGCAGTACTTC,CAWSVRRTGGIYEQYF
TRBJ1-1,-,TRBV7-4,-,TGTGCCTGCAGCTTAGTGCAGGGAGGCACTGAAGCTTTCTTT,CACSLVQGGTEAFF
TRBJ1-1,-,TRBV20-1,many,TGCAGTGCTAGAGATGTTCGCCAGTTAAACACTGAAGCTTTCTTT,CSARDVRQLNTEAFF
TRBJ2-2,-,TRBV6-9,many,TGTGCCAGCAGTTACTCTACCCTAACGAACACCGGGGAGCTGTTTTTT,CASSYSTLTNTGELFF
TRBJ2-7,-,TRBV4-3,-,TGCGCCAGCAGTGGGGTCCTCTCCTACGAGCAGTACTTC,CASSGVLSYEQYF
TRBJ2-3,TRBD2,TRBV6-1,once,TGTGCCAGCAGTAGACTAGCAACCACAGATACGCAGTATTTT,CASSRLATTDTQYF
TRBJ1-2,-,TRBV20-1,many,TGCAGTGCGTGGAGGGGGTTCTATGGCTACACCTTC,CSAWRGFYGYTF
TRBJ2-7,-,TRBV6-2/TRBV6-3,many,TGTGCCAGCAGCCACGGGACCAACGAGCAGTACTTC,CASSHGTNEQYF